These 28 T cell receptor beta chains were all obtained from the same sample, sequenced in a study of beta chain features in type 1 diabetes. Expressed TCRB transcripts were sequenced because the entire RNA isolate underwent reverse transcription. The method was immunoSEQ multiplex PCR; TCRdb's version includes in-frame clones alone and lacks a portion of them. The table includes approximately 150,000 clones, 8% to 13% detected once. The material sequenced was naive CD4+ T cells from blood. Every receptor here comes from a man younger than 30 in good health.

Only a few counts were recorded for this clone. This rearrangement joins TRBV4-1 to TRBJ1-5, with 10 bases fitting TRBD1. After removal of 0 bases from V and 0 bases from J, the junction contained 8 bases not matched to a gene. CDR1 MGHRA and CDR2 YSYEKL come from the germline V gene. The CDR3 has 19 amino acids. The CDR3 DNA reads TGCGCCAGCAGCCAAGATTGGGGACAGGGGTCTTATAGCAATCAGCCCCAGCATTTT. Translating gives CASSQDWGQGSYSNQPQHF.

The rearrangement joins TRBV6-1 to TRBJ1-2; maybe TRBD1 (6 bases). From germline, CDR1 is MNHNS and CDR2 SASEGT. V lost 4 bases to trimming and J lost 4 bases, with 10 bases between them. This CDR3 is 13 amino acids long. CDR3 in amino acids: CASSVTGFYGYTF. The DNA of the CDR3 is TGTGCCAGCAGTGTAACAGGGTTCTATGGCTACACCTTC.

This clone was counted a few times. The genes are TRBV25-1 and TRBJ1-3; the match to TRBD1 covers 8 bases. Germline CDR1 MGHDK, CDR2 SYGVNS. V was clipped by 2 bases and J by 2 bases; unmatched bases: 5. This CDR3 is built from 16 residues. CDR3 residues: CASSEDRGRTGNTIYF. The CDR3 bases are TGTGCCAGCAGTGAAGACAGGGGACGGACTGGAAACACCATATATTTT.

This clone appeared once. The gene calls are TRBV5-6 and TRBJ1-4; 8 bases fit TRBD1. Germline assignment: CDR1 SGHDT and CDR2 YYEEEE. The trim removed 4 bases at V and 0 bases at J, leaving 11 bases unmatched. This CDR3 has 18 amino acids. CDR3 sequence: CASSGTRGRVTTNEKLFF. In nucleotides, the CDR3 is TGTGCCAGCAGCGGCACCAGGGGGCGGGTTACAACTAATGAAAAACTGTTTTTT. Variable domain in full (rest from reference TRBV5-6 and TRBJ1-4): DAGVTQSPTHLIKTRGQQVTLRCSPKSGHDTVSWYQQALGQGPQFIFQYYEEEERQRGNFPDRFSGHQFPNYSSELNVNALLLGDSALYLCASSGTRGRVTTNEKLFFGSGTQLSVL.

In its sample, this clone was seen a few times. This sequence joins TRBV7-2 and TRBJ2-3; 7 bases are a match to TRBD1. From germline, CDR1 is SGHTA and CDR2 FQGNSA. V gave up 5 bases and J gave up 1 base; unmatched junction bases: 3. The CDR3 contains 14 residues. The CDR3 spells CASSIGQGTDTQYF. The CDR3 nucleotides read TGTGCCAGCAGCATCGGACAGGGCACAGATACGCAGTATTTT.

This clone was found a few times. The chain uses TRBV11-2 and TRBJ2-5; 7 bases fit TRBD1. CDR1 SGHAT and CDR2 FQNNGV come from the germline V gene. The CDR3 runs 14 residues. The V and J ends lost 4 bases and 3 bases, in that order; junction bases with no gene match: 5. CDR3 in DNA: TGTGCCAGCAGCTACAGGGGTTTAGAAGAGACCCAGTACTTC. Its translation is CASSYRGLEETQYF.

This clone showed up many times. J is TRBJ2-1 and V is TRBV6-5, with a possible D match to TRBD1 (5 bases). Germline V gives CDR1 MNHEY, CDR2 SVGAGI. V dropped 7 bases and J dropped 12 bases, with 13 bases sitting between them. The CDR3 spans 11 residues. The CDR3 DNA reads as TGTGCCAGCAAAGGGTGGGGCGGGCAGTTCTTC. This sequence encodes CASKGWGGQFF.

The DNA of the CDR3 is TGCGCCAGCAGCTCGACAGTCGGTAACTATGGCTACACCTTC. This translates into CASSSTVGNYGYTF. This rearrangement joins TRBV5-1 to TRBJ1-2, with a tentative D call TRBD1 (5 bases). The germline CDR1 and CDR2 sequences are SGHRS and YFSETQ. CDR3 length: 14 residues. V lost 3 bases and J lost 1, with 10 bases in between.

This clone was detected many times. This rearrangement joins TRBV7-8 to TRBJ1-2; maybe TRBD1 (6 bases). Trimming left V 2 bases short and J 8 bases short, with 9 bases between. CDR3 length: 12 amino acids. The germline gives CDR1 SGHVS, CDR2 FQNEAQ. The CDR3 reads CASSLPRGGYTF. In DNA form, the CDR3 reads TGTGCCAGCAGCTTACCCAGGGGAGGCTACACCTTC.

This clone occurred many times. The chain carries TRBV21-1 and TRBJ1-2; no DNA check was done on the table's D call, TRBD1. TRBV21-1 is shown as a pseudogene. This CDR3 has 13 residues. The CDR3 coding sequence is TGTGCCAGCCTCAGACAACTTGGCTATGGCTACACCTTC. This sequence encodes CASLRQLGYGYTF.

The J gene is TRBJ1-4, the V gene TRBV7-9; 7 nucleotides match TRBD1. Trimming took 5 bases from V and 8 from J; bases not matched to a gene: 11. Germline-derived CDR1 and CDR2 are SEHNR and FQNEAQ (reference sequence). This CDR3 comprises 15 residues. The CDR3 DNA reads TGTGCCAGCAGCAACCGACAGGGAGCAGGGGAAAAACTGTTTTTT. Its protein is CASSNRQGAGEKLFF.

This rearrangement joins TRBV4-3 to TRBJ2-1, with 15 bases fitting TRBD2. The CDR3 extends over 18 amino acids. Germline CDR1 is LGHNA and CDR2 is YSLEER. Trimming removed 4 bases from V and 2 bases from J; junction bases left unmatched: 6. The CDR3 bases are TGCGCCAGCAGCCTCGGGACTAGCGGGGGGTTGACCTACAATGAGCAGTTCTTC. Encoded protein: CASSLGTSGGLTYNEQFF.

A few counts support this clone. The gene calls are TRBV30 and TRBJ2-5; possibly TRBD2 for D (6 bases). Trimming removed 3 bases from V and 4 bases from J, with 6 bases in between. The CDR3 totals 11 residues. Per the germline V gene, CDR1 is GTSNPN and CDR2 is SVGIG (reference sequence). The CDR3 reads CAWSGGETQYF. For the CDR3, the DNA is TGTGCCTGGAGCGGGGGAGAGACCCAGTACTTC.

This clone was counted ten times or more. CDR3: CASSRDRDGYTF. The CDR3 DNA is TGTGCCAGCTCGCGGGACAGGGATGGCTACACCTTC. The chain combines TRBV18 with TRBJ1-2, with 9 bases fitting TRBD1. The CDR3 covers 12 residues. The germline V gene has CDR1 KGHSH and CDR2 LQKENI. The J segment lost 6 bases and the V segment lost 6 bases, leaving 2 bases of the junction unmatched. Supplemented by reference TRBV18 and TRBJ1-2, the full variable domain reads NAGVMQNPRHLVRRRGQEARLRCSPMKGHSHVYWYRQLPEEGLKFMVYLQKENIIDESGMPKERFSAEFPKEGPSILRIQQVVRGDSAAYFCASSRDRDGYTFGSGTRLTVV.

This rearrangement joins TRBV6-5 to TRBJ1-2, with TRBD1 identical over 9 bases. Germline trimming cut 0 bases from V and 5 bases from J; bases unmatched to any gene: 7. Germline V gives CDR1 MNHEY, CDR2 SVGAGI. The CDR3 covers 16 residues. CDR3 loop: CASSYSFSDRGYGYTF. As DNA, the CDR3 is TGTGCCAGCAGTTACTCTTTTTCTGACAGGGGGTATGGCTACACCTTC.

The chain recombines TRBV18 with TRBJ1-2; 8 positions agree with TRBD1. The CDR3 spans 12 residues. Germline CDR1 KGHSH, CDR2 LQKENI. V was pared by 8 bases and J by 4 bases, with 3 bases of the junction left unmatched. The DNA of the CDR3 is TGTGCCAGCGAAGGACAGGGCTATGGCTACACCTTC. This translates into CASEGQGYGYTF.

This clone was seen more than once but under ten times. This chain joins TRBV7-9 and TRBJ2-1, with D maybe TRBD1 (6 bases). Germline V CDR1 and CDR2: SEHNR, FQNEAQ (reference sequence). This CDR3 comprises 17 residues. V lost 6 bases and J lost 7, with 25 bases in between. In DNA, the CDR3 is TGTGCCAGCAGTTCCATCGGCTTACAGGGATCTCTAAATGAGCAGTTCTTC. Protein sequence: CASSSIGLQGSLNEQFF.

CDR3 in DNA: TGTGCCAGCAGCTTAATACGAAACAGGCCAACCCAAGAGACCCAGTACTTC. As protein: CASSLIRNRPTQETQYF. The rearrangement uses TRBV7-9 and TRBJ2-5; a weak D match, TRBD1 (5 bases). The germline V and J ends were trimmed by 2 bases and 1 base, with 17 bases remaining between them. Germline lookup yields CDR1 SEHNR and CDR2 FQNEAQ (reference sequence). The CDR3 contains 17 residues.

This clone was seen a few times. The chain links TRBV11-3 to TRBJ2-7, with TRBD1 as a possible D gene (5 bases). Trimming stripped 4 bases from V and 6 bases from J, with 16 bases between. The CDR3 consists of 14 residues. Germline-derived CDR1 and CDR2 are SGHNT and YENEEA. CDR3 residues: CASSSKSQGPEQYF. The CDR3 DNA is TGTGCCAGCAGCTCCAAGAGTCAGGGTCCCGAGCAGTACTTC. Full variable domain (missing parts from reference TRBV11-3 and TRBJ2-7): EAGVVQSPRYKIIEKKQPVAFWCNPISGHNTLYWYLQNLGQGPELLIRYENEEAVDDSQLPKDRFSAERLKGVDSTLKIQPAELGDSAVYLCASSSKSQGPEQYFGPGTRLTVT.

The chain couples TRBV30 to TRBJ2-7; D possibly corresponds to TRBD1 (7 bases). In germline, CDR1 is GTSNPN, CDR2 SVGIG (reference sequence). V dropped 5 bases and J dropped 3 bases, with 17 bases sitting between them. The CDR3 extends over 14 amino acids. The CDR3: CAWGGGKAFYEQYF. CDR3 sequence (DNA): TGTGCCTGGGGAGGGGGCAAGGCCTTCTACGAGCAGTACTTC.

This clone was seen only a few times. The chain is built from TRBV7-2 and TRBJ1-2; a possible D gene is TRBD1 (5 bases). This CDR3 is built from 14 residues. CDR1 is SGHTA, CDR2 FQGNSA, per germline. The V end was cut by 1 base, the J end by 2 bases, with 8 bases between. DNA for the CDR3: TGTGCCAGCAGCTTAGAGGAGGGGAACTATGGCTACACCTTC. It specifies CASSLEEGNYGYTF.

This clone was picked up a small number of times. The chain has TRBV28 and TRBJ2-1; unclear D gene. CDR3 length: 12 residues. From germline, CDR1 is MDHEN and CDR2 SYDVKM. Trimming stripped 3 bases from V and 6 bases from J, with 6 bases between. The CDR3 coding sequence is TGTGCCAGCAGTTTCCTTCCCAATGAGCAGTTCTTC. As protein: CASSFLPNEQFF.

This clone was counted ten times or more. The chain links TRBV7-2 to TRBJ2-3, with TRBD2 matching 8 bases. Per the germline V gene, CDR1 is SGHTA and CDR2 is FQGNSA. After removal of 5 bases from V and 4 bases from J, the junction contained 5 bases not matched to a gene. CDR3 length: 14 residues. The CDR3 DNA reads as TGTGCCAGCAGCCCTGGGACTAGGCCAGATACGCAGTATTTT. Its translation is CASSPGTRPDTQYF.

V usage is TRBV6-5 and J usage is TRBJ2-1; weak D call: TRBD1 (6 bases). The V gene lost 4 bases and the J gene lost 1 base, with 11 bases spanning the gap. The CDR3 loop spans 15 amino acids. In germline, CDR1 is MNHEY, CDR2 SVGAGI. In DNA, the CDR3 is TGTGCCAGCAGTTTCCAGGGGAATTCCTACAATGAGCAGTTCTTC. It yields the protein CASSFQGNSYNEQFF.

The chain has TRBV6-1 and TRBJ1-2, with D possibly TRBD1 on 6 matching bases. The CDR3 spans 12 residues. Germline V gene data show CDR1 as MNHNS and CDR2 as SASEGT. V was pared by 6 bases and J by 4 bases, with 9 bases between. The CDR3 is CASSGTLYGYTF. DNA for the CDR3: TGTGCCAGCAGCGGGACACTCTATGGCTACACCTTC.

This chain's CDR3 is CASSQVGQDYGYTF. CDR3 nucleotides: TGTGCCAGCAGCCAAGTAGGACAGGACTATGGCTACACCTTC. The gene calls are TRBV4-2 and TRBJ1-2; 7 nucleotides match TRBD1. V was clipped by 1 base and J by 3 bases; unmatched bases: 2. Germline V gene data show CDR1 as LGHNA and CDR2 as YNFKEQ. The CDR3 spans 14 residues.

The rearrangement uses TRBV29-1 and TRBJ1-2; D might be TRBD1 (5 bases). Trimming took off 6 bases at V and 2 bases at J, with 10 bases between the two ends. The CDR3 extends over 12 amino acids. The germline V gene encodes CDR1 SQVTM and CDR2 ANQGSEA. The CDR3 spells CSVERGNYGYTF. Here the CDR3 DNA reads TGCAGCGTCGAACGGGGGAACTATGGCTACACCTTC.

This chain joins TRBV7-2 and TRBJ1-5; 7 nucleotides agree with TRBD1. The CDR3 runs to 17 residues. Germline V CDR1 and CDR2: SGHTA, FQGNSA. Germline trimming cut 4 bases from V and 3 bases from J; bases unmatched to any gene: 12. This CDR3 reads CASSSPIAGGYNQPQHF. As DNA, the CDR3 is TGTGCCAGCAGCTCCCCCATCGCAGGGGGGTACAATCAGCCCCAGCATTTT.